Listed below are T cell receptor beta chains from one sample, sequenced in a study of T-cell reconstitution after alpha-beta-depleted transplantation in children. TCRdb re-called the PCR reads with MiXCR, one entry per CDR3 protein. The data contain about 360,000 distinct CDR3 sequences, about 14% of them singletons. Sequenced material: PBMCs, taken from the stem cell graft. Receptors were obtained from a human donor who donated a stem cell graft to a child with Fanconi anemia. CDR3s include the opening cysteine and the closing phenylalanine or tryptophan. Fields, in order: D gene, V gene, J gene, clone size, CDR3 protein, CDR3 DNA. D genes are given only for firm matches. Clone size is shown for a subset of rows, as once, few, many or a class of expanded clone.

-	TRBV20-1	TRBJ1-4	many	CSFYREGKLFF	TGCAGCTTCTACAGGGAAGGAAAACTGTTTTTT
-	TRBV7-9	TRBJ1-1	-	CASSRPQEKAFF	TGTGCCAGCAGCCGGCCCCAAGAGAAAGCTTTCTTT
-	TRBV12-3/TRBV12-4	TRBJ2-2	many	CASSRRQGGSTGELFF	TGTGCCAGCAGCCGCCGACAGGGAGGCAGCACCGGGGAGCTGTTTTTT
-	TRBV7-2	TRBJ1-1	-	CASSLVGIAEAFF	TGTGCCAGCAGCTTAGTCGGTATAGCTGAAGCTTTCTTT
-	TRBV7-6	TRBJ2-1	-	CASSTRDEQFF	TGTGCCAGCAGCACCCGTGATGAGCAGTTCTTC
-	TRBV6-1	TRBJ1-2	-	CASSVERRYGYTF	TGTGCCAGCAGTGTCGAGAGACGCTATGGCTACACCTTC
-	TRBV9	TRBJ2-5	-	CASSVGGSGQTQYF	TGTGCCAGCAGCGTAGGGGGAAGCGGGCAGACCCAGTACTTC
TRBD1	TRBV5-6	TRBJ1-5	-	CASSPGQLSPQHF	TGTGCCAGCAGCCCGGGACAGCTATCGCCCCAGCATTTT
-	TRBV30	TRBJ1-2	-	CAGNTDSHYGYTF	TGTGCCGGGAATACGGACAGCCACTATGGCTACACCTTC
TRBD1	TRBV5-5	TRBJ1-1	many	CASSLQGIGGMNTEAFF	TGTGCCAGCAGCTTACAGGGGATAGGGGGTATGAACACTGAAGCTTTCTTT
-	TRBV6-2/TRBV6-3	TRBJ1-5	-	CATKGTGRNQPQHF	TGTGCCACGAAGGGAACAGGGCGCAATCAGCCCCAGCATTTT
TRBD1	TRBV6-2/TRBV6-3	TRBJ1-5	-	CASKAGGRDQPQHF	TGTGCCAGCAAAGCAGGGGGGAGAGATCAGCCCCAGCATTTT
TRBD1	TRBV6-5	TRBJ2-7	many	CASSYGGTGSEQYF	TGTGCCAGCAGTTATGGGGGGACAGGGAGCGAGCAGTACTTC
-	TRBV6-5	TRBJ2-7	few	CASMGVYEQYF	TGTGCCAGCATGGGGGTCTACGAGCAGTACTTC
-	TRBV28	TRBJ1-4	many	CASSRRRGSANEKLFF	TGTGCCAGCAGCCGTAGGAGGGGCTCGGCTAATGAAAAACTGTTTTTT
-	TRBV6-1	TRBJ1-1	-	CASRLRLGKGEAFF	TGTGCCAGCCGGCTCCGACTGGGAAAGGGTGAAGCTTTCTTT
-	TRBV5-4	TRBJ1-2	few	CASSQGASYGYTF	TGTGCCAGCAGTCAAGGGGCCTCCTATGGCTACACCTTC
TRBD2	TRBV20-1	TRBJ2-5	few	CSAILAGEETQYF	TGCAGTGCTATACTAGCGGGGGAAGAGACCCAGTACTTC
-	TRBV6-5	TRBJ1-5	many	CASSSRGVSNQPQHF	TGTGCCAGCAGTTCCCGAGGCGTCAGCAATCAGCCCCAGCATTTT
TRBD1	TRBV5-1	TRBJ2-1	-	CASSTLGQGIGISYNEQFF	TGCGCCAGCAGCACCCTGGGACAGGGTATCGGAATCTCCTACAATGAGCAGTTCTTC